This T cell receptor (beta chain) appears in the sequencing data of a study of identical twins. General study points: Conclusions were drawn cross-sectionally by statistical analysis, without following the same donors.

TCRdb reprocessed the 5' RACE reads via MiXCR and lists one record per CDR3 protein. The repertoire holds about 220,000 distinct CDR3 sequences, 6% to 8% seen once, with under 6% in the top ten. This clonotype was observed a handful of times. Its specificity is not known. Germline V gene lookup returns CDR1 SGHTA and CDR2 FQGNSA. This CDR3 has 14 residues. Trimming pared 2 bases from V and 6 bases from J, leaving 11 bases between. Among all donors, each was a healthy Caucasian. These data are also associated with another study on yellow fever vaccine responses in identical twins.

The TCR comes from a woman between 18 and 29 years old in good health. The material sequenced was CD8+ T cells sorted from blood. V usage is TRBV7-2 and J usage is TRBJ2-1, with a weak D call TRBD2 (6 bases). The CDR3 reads CASSLSGGTNEQFF. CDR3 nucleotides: TGTGCCAGCAGCTTAAGCGGAGGGACCAATGAGCAGTTCTTC.